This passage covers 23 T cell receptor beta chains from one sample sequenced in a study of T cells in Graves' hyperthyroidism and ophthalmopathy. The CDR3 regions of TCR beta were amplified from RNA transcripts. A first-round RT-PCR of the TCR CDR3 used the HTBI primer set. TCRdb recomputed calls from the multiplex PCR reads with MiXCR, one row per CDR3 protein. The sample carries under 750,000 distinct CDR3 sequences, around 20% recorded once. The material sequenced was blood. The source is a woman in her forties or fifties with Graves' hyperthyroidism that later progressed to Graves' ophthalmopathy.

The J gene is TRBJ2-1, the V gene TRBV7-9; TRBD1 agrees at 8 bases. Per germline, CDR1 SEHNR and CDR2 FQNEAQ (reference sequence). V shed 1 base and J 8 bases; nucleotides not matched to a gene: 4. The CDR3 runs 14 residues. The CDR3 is CASSLVQGADEQFF. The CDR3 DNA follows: TGTGCCAGCAGCTTAGTTCAGGGGGCCGATGAGCAGTTCTTC. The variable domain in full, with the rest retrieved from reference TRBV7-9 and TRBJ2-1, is DTGVSQNPRHKITKRGQNVTFRCDPISEHNRLYWYRQTLGQGPEFLTYFQNEAQLEKSRLLSDRFSAERPKGSFSTLEIQRTEQGDSAMYLCASSLVQGADEQFFGPGTRLTVL.

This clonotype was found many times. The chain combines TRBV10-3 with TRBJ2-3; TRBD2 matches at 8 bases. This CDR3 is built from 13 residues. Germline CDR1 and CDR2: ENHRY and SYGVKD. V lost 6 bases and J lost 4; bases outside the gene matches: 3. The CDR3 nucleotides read TGTGCCATCAGCGCGGGGGGAGCAGATACGCAGTATTTT. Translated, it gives CAISAGGADTQYF.

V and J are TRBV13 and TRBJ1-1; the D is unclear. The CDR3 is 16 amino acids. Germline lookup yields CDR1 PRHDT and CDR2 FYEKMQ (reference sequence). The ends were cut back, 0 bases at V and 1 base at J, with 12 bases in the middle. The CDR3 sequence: CASSLGRWETNTEAFF. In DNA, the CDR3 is TGTGCCAGCAGCTTAGGCCGCTGGGAAACGAACACTGAAGCTTTCTTT.

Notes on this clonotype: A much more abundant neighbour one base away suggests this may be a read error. For the CDR3, the DNA is TGTGTCAGCCGCCCCCTACGGAACACTGAAGCTTTCTTT. This sequence encodes CVSRPLRNTEAFF. The rearrangement links TRBV27 to TRBJ1-1; D not certain. CDR1 is MNHEY, CDR2 SMNVEV, per germline (reference sequence). The CDR3 extends over 13 amino acids.

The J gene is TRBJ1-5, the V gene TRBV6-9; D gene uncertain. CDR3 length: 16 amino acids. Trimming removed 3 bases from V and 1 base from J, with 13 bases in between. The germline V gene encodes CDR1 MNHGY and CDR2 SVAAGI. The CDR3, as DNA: TGTGCCAGCAGTTACAATGTGGCTGTGAGCAATCAGCCCCAGCATTTT. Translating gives CASSYNVAVSNQPQHF.

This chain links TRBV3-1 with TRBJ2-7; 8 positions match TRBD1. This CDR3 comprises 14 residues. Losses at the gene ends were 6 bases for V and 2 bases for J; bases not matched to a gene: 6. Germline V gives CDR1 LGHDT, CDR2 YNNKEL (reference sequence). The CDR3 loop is CASRQGQVTYEQYF. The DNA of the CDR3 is TGTGCCAGCAGACAGGGACAGGTAACCTACGAGCAGTACTTC.

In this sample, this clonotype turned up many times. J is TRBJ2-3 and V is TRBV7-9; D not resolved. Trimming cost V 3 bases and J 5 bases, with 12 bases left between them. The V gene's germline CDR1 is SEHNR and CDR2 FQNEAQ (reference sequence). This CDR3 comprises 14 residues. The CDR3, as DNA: TGTGCCAGCAGCTTCGGCAGAGGTGGAGATACGCAGTATTTT. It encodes CASSFGRGGDTQYF.

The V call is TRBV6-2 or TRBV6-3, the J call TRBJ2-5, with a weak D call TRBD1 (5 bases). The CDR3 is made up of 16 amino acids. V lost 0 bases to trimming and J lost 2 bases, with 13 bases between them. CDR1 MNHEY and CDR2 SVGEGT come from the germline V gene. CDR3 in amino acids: CASSYSVGRWQETQYF. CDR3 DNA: TGTGCCAGCAGTTACTCTGTGGGGCGATGGCAAGAGACCCAGTACTTC.

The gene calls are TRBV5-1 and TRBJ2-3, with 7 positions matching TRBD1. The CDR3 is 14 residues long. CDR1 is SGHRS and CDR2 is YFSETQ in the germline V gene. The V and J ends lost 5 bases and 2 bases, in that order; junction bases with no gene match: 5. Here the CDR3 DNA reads TGCGCCAGCAGGGGACAGCGCTACACAGATACGCAGTATTTT. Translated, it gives CASRGQRYTDTQYF.

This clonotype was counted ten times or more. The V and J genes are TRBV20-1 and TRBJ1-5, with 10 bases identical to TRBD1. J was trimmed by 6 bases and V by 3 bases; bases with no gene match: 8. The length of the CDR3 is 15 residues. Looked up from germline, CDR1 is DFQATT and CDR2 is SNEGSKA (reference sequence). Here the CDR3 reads CSASRRTGGSQPQHF. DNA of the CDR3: TGCAGTGCTAGTCGAAGGACAGGGGGAAGTCAGCCCCAGCATTTT.

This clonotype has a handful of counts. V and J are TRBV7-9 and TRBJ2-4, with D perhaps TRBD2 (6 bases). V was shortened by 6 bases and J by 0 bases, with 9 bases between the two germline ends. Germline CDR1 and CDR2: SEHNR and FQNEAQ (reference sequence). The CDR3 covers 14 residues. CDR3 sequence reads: CASRPAGAKNIQYF. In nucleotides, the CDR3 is TGTGCCAGCAGACCAGCGGGAGCCAAAAACATTCAGTACTTC.

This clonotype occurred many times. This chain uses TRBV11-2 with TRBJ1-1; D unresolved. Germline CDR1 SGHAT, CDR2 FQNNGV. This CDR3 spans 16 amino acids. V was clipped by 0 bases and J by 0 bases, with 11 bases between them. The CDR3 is CASSLDPPRMNTEAFF. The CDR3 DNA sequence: TGTGCCAGCAGCTTAGATCCGCCTAGGATGAACACTGAAGCTTTCTTT. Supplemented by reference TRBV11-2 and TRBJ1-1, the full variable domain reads EAGVAQSPRYKIIEKRQSVAFWCNPISGHATLYWYQQILGQGPKLLIQFQNNGVVDDSQLPKDRFSAERLKGVDSTLKIQPAKLEDSAVYLCASSLDPPRMNTEAFFGQGTRLTVV.

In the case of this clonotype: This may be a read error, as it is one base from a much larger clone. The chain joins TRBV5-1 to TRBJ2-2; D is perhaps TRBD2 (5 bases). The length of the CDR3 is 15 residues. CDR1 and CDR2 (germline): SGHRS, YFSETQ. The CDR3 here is CASSSFSSNTGELLF. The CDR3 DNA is TGCGCCAGCAGCTCGTTCTCCTCGAACACCGGGGAGCTGCTTTTT.

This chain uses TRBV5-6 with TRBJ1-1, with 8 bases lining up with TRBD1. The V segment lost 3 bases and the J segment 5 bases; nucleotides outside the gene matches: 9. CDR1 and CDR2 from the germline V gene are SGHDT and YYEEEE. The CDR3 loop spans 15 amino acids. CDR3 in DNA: TGTGCCAGCAGCTCCGGGACAGGAGCGGGGACTGAAGCTTTCTTT. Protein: CASSSGTGAGTEAFF.

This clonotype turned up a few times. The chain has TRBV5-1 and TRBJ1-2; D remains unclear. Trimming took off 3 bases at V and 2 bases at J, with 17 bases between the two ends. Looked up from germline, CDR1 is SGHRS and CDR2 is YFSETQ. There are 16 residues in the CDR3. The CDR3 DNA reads TGCGCCAGCAGCTCAGCAACCTCCGACGGAAACTATGGCTACACCTTC. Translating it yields CASSSATSDGNYGYTF.

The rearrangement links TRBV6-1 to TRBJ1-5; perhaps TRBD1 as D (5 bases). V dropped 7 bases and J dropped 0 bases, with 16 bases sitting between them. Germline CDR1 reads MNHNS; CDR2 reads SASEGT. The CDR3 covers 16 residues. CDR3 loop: CASNAGGTYSNQPQHF. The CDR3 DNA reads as TGTGCCAGCAACGCGGGGGGGACTTATAGCAATCAGCCCCAGCATTTT.

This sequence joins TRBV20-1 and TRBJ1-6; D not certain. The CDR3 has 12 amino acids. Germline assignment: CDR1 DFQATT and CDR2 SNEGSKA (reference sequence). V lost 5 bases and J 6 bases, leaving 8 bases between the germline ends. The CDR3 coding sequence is TGCAGTGCTCGGCCGTTTAATTCACCCCTCCACTTT. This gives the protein CSARPFNSPLHF.

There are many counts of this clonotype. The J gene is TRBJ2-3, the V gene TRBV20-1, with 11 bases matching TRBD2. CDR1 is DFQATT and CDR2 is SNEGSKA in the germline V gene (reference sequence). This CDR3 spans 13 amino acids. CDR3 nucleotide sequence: TGCAGCGTAGCGGGGGGGCGGGCAGATACGCAGTATTTT. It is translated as CSVAGGRADTQYF.

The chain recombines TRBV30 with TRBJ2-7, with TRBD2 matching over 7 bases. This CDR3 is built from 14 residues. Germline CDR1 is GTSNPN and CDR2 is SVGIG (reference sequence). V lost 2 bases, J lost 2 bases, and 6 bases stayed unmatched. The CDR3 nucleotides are TGTGCCTGGAGTAGAGGAGCGGGGACCTACGAGCAGTACTTC. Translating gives CAWSRGAGTYEQYF. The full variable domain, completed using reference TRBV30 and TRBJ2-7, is SQTIHQWPATLVQPVGSPLSLECTVEGTSNPNLYWYRQAAGRGLQLLFYSVGIGQISSEVPQNLSASRPQDRQFILSSKKLLLSDSGFYLCAWSRGAGTYEQYFGPGTRLTVT.

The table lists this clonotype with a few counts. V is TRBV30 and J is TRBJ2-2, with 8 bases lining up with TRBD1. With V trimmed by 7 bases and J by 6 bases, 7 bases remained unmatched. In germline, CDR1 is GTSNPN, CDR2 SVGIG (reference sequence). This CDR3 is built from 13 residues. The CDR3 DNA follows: TGTGCCTTGATGGACAGGGCGGCCGGGGAGCTGTTTTTT. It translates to CALMDRAAGELFF.

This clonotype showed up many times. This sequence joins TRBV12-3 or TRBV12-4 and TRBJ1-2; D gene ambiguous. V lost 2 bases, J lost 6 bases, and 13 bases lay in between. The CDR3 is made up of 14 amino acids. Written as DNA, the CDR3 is TGTGCCAGCAGTTTAAGCGCATGGAGGGATGGCTACACCTTC. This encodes CASSLSAWRDGYTF.

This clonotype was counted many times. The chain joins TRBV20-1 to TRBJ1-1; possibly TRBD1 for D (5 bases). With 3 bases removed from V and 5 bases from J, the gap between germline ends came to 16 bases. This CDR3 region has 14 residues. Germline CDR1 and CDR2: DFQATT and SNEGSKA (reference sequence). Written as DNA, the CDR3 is TGCAGTGCTAGTGAATCTCGGGGCTTAACTGAAGCTTTCTTT. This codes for CSASESRGLTEAFF.

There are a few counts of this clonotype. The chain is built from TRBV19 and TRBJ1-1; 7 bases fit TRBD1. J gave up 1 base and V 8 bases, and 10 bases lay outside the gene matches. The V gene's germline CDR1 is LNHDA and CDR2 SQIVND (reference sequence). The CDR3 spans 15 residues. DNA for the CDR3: TGTGCCAGTCAAGACAGGGCCATTACGAACACTGAAGCTTTCTTT. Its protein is CASQDRAITNTEAFF.